This passage covers 15 T cell receptor beta chains from one sample sequenced in a study of T cell changes during pregnancy in multiple sclerosis. Method: immunoSEQ multiplex PCR; TCRdb's copy keeps in-frame clones and lacks some. The sample yields 40,000 to 60,000 clones, roughly 94% seen once. The source material was CD4+ T cells from peripheral blood mononuclear cells, sampled in the third trimester of pregnancy. The receptors here all came from a female donor with multiple sclerosis, enrolled in a pregnancy study.

The CDR3 nucleotides read TGTGCCAGTAGCCGGACAGCGAACACCGGGGAGCTGTTTTTT. Protein sequence: CASSRTANTGELFF. The rearrangement uses TRBV19 and TRBJ2-2; possibly TRBD1 for D (6 bases). Trimming took off 6 bases at V and 0 bases at J, with 8 bases between the two ends. The germline V gene has CDR1 LNHDA and CDR2 SQIVND (reference sequence). The CDR3 runs to 14 residues. The full variable domain, in which reference TRBV19 and TRBJ2-2 provide the parts outside the CDR3, is DGGITQSPKYLFRKEGQNVTLSCEQNLNHDAMYWYRQDPGQGLRLIYYSQIVNDFQKGDIAEGYSVSREKKESFPLTVTSAQKNPTAFYLCASSRTANTGELFFGEGSRLTVL.

This chain connects TRBV7-2 to TRBJ2-1, with a weak D call TRBD2 (6 bases). Per germline, CDR1 SGHTA and CDR2 FQGNSA. Deletions cut 5 bases from V and 0 bases from J, with 23 bases between. The CDR3 contains 19 residues. CDR3 sequence: CASSGHKGGGPSSYNEQFF. The CDR3 DNA reads TGTGCCAGCAGCGGTCACAAAGGAGGAGGGCCGAGCTCCTACAATGAGCAGTTCTTC.

This clone was detected only once. The chain is built from TRBV28 and TRBJ1-1; D unclear. The CDR3 sequence is 12 residues long. Per the germline V gene, CDR1 is MDHEN and CDR2 is SYDVKM. V was clipped by 5 bases and J by 10 bases, with 14 bases between them. The CDR3 sequence is CASSPTREVAFF. CDR3 DNA: TGTGCCAGCAGTCCTACCCGGGAGGTAGCTTTCTTT. The full variable domain, completed using reference TRBV28 and TRBJ1-1, is DVKVTQSSRYLVKRTGEKVFLECVQDMDHENMFWYRQDPGLGLRLIYFSYDVKMKEKGDIPEGYSVSREKKERFSLILESASTNQTSMYLCASSPTREVAFFGQGTRLTVV.

The chain employs TRBV2 and TRBJ1-1; D is unclear. Trimming pared 4 bases from V and 1 base from J, leaving 4 bases between. Germline loops: CDR1 SNHLY, CDR2 FYNNEI. The CDR3 spans 12 residues. The CDR3 bases are TGTGCCAGCAGTGTCAGGAACACTGAAGCTTTCTTT. It codes for CASSVRNTEAFF.

This clone was seen once. The rearrangement joins TRBV7-2 to TRBJ2-3, with 7 positions matching TRBD2. This CDR3 contains 16 residues. Germline CDR1 reads SGHTA; CDR2 reads FQGNSA. J was trimmed by 0 bases and V by 2 bases; bases with no gene match: 5. CDR3 in DNA: TGTGCCAGCAGCTTAAAACGGGGGGAGAGCACAGATACGCAGTATTTT. Its translation is CASSLKRGESTDTQYF.

The chain couples TRBV19 to TRBJ1-5, with 7 bases lining up with TRBD1. The V segment lost 6 bases and the J segment 4 bases; nucleotides outside the gene matches: 6. From germline, CDR1 is LNHDA and CDR2 SQIVND (reference sequence). The CDR3 is 14 residues long. The CDR3 loop reads CASRGTAFNQPQHF. The CDR3 DNA is TGTGCCAGTAGAGGGACAGCCTTTAATCAGCCCCAGCATTTT.

The chain recombines TRBV6-1 with TRBJ1-2; possibly TRBD1 for D (5 bases). Trimming removed 5 bases at V and 2 bases at J, with 15 bases between. CDR3 length: 15 residues. Germline loops: CDR1 MNHNS, CDR2 SASEGT. The CDR3 loop reads CASSPIRVTNYGYTF. In DNA form, the CDR3 reads TGTGCCAGCAGTCCGATCAGGGTAACCAACTATGGCTACACCTTC.

J is TRBJ2-3 and V is TRBV5-5, with a tentative D call TRBD1 (5 bases). The germline V and J ends were trimmed by 0 bases and 6 bases, with 14 bases remaining between them. This CDR3 spans 15 amino acids. CDR1 is SGHKS, CDR2 YYEKEE, per germline (reference sequence). CDR3 sequence reads: CASSLEGIRSDTQYF. For the CDR3, the DNA is TGTGCCAGCAGCTTGGAGGGGATTCGGTCGGATACGCAGTATTTT. The full variable domain, completed using reference TRBV5-5 and TRBJ2-3, is DAGVTQSPTHLIKTRGQQVTLRCSPISGHKSVSWYQQVLGQGPQFIFQYYEKEERGRGNFPDRFSARQFPNYSSELNVNALLLGDSALYLCASSLEGIRSDTQYFGPGTRLTVL.

This rearrangement joins TRBV7-1 to TRBJ1-5; 7 nucleotides line up with TRBD1. TRBV7-1 is treated as an ORF (open reading frame) with a function not yet certain. The CDR3 loop spans 14 amino acids. V trimming: 3 bases; J trimming: 2 bases; junction bases outside the gene matches: 1. The CDR3 protein is CASSSGTGNQPQHF. As DNA, the CDR3 is TGTGCCAGCAGCTCGGGGACAGGCAATCAGCCCCAGCATTTT.

The J gene is TRBJ1-2, the V gene TRBV7-3, with 11 positions matching TRBD1. The V and J ends lost 5 bases and 7 bases, in that order; junction bases with no gene match: 18. The CDR3 length is 18 residues. Germline lookup yields CDR1 SGHTA and CDR2 FQGTGA. This chain's CDR3 is CASSPKPGQGDDFGGYTF. DNA of the CDR3: TGTGCCAGCAGCCCTAAACCGGGACAGGGGGATGATTTTGGTGGCTACACCTTC.

In the case of this clone: Other DNA variants within this sample encode the same CDR3. The rearrangement links TRBV9 to TRBJ1-2; D gene uncertain. Deletions cut 2 bases from V and 2 bases from J, with 7 bases between. The CDR3 loop spans 13 amino acids. Germline CDR1 reads SGDLS; CDR2 reads YYNGEE. The CDR3 region has the DNA TGTGCCAGCAGCGTTGTAGAAAACTATGGCTACACCTTC. Translating it yields CASSVVENYGYTF.

This chain joins TRBV11-3 and TRBJ1-4; perhaps TRBD1 as D (5 bases). Trimming stripped 2 bases from V and 9 bases from J, with 16 bases between. The CDR3 totals 15 residues. The germline CDR1 and CDR2 sequences are SGHNT and YENEEA. The CDR3 loop reads CASSLQGGVRKKLFF. CDR3 coding DNA: TGTGCCAGCAGCTTACAGGGAGGGGTTAGGAAAAAACTGTTTTTT.

CDR3 coding DNA: TGTGCCAGTAGTACGGGACAGAATGTGAAGACCCAGTACTTC. It codes for CASSTGQNVKTQYF. The genes are TRBV19 and TRBJ2-5, with 7 bases aligning to TRBD1. The CDR3 is 14 residues long. CDR1 is LNHDA, CDR2 SQIVND, per germline (reference sequence). After removal of 4 bases from V and 6 bases from J, the junction contained 8 bases not matched to a gene.

This rearrangement joins TRBV5-6 to TRBJ1-6, with 7 nucleotides matching TRBD1. The CDR3 is 18 amino acids. Germline V gene sequence: CDR1 SGHDT, CDR2 YYEEEE. The ends lost 2 bases at V and 0 bases at J; junction bases unmatched: 8. The CDR3 loop reads CASSLEWDSFSYNSPLHF. The CDR3 DNA is TGTGCCAGCAGCTTAGAGTGGGACAGCTTCTCCTATAATTCACCCCTCCACTTT.

The chain couples TRBV29-1 to TRBJ1-2; 7 bases agree with TRBD1. CDR1 and CDR2 (germline): SQVTM, ANQGSEA. J gave up 2 bases and V 8 bases, and 2 bases lay outside the gene matches. CDR3 length equals 11 residues. CDR3 sequence: CSLGQNYGYTF. In DNA form, the CDR3 reads TGCAGCTTGGGACAGAACTATGGCTACACCTTC.